This T cell receptor (beta chain) was retrieved from a study of cytomegalovirus exposure and HLA in healthy donors. Points from the study as a whole: Listed as cytomegalovirus-associated were around 160 TCR beta chains.

Notes on this clone: The antigen is undetermined.

CDR1 and CDR2 from the germline V gene are MNHEY and SMNVEV (reference sequence). Trimming removed 5 bases from V and 7 bases from J; junction bases left unmatched: 9. This CDR3 has 15 amino acids. Use of 60 Vbeta and 13 Jbeta primers characterized the PCR. TCRdb's table, derived via immunoSEQ multiplex PCR, lists solely in-frame clones and lacks some. Of approximately 150,000 clones listed, around four fifths are singletons. V usage is TRBV27 and J usage is TRBJ2-1, with 9 bases identical to TRBD1. The sequencing input was PBMCs. The TCR originated in a man aged 25-40 years in good health and CMV-seronegative. The CDR3 bases are TGTGCCAGCAGTCAACGGGACAGGGCCCCTAATGAGCAGTTCTTC. Its translation: CASSQRDRAPNEQFF.